This TCR beta chain emerged from a study of technical replicates of blood from a few donors. Germline V gives CDR1 PRHDT, CDR2 FYEKMQ (reference sequence). CDR3 length equals 15 residues. With 5 bases clipped from V and 2 bases from J, the junction kept 9 bases outside the gene matches. Using immunoSEQ multiplex PCR, the repertoire was profiled, and TCRdb retains in-frame clones only, with some absent. Of some 71,000 clones in the sample, approximately 96% were seen once. V gene TRBV13 combines with J gene TRBJ2-7, with TRBD1 matching over 7 bases. Sequenced input: T cells isolated from PBMCs. This clonotype originated in a human donor in good health. The CDR3 DNA follows: TGTGCCAGCAGCACACCATCGACAGGGACCTACGAGCAGTACTTC. Amino acid sequence: CASSTPSTGTYEQYF.